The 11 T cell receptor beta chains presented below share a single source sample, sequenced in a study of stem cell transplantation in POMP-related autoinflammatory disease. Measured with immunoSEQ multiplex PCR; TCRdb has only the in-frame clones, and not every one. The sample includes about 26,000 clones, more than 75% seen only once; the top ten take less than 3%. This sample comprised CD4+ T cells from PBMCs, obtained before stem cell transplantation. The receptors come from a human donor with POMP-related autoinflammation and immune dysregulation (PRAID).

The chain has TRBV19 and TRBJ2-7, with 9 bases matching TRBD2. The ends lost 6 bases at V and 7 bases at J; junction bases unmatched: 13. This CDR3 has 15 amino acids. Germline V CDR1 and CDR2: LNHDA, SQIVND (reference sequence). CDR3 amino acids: CASSQAPALAGEQYF. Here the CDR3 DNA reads TGTGCCAGTAGCCAAGCTCCCGCTCTAGCGGGAGAGCAGTACTTC.

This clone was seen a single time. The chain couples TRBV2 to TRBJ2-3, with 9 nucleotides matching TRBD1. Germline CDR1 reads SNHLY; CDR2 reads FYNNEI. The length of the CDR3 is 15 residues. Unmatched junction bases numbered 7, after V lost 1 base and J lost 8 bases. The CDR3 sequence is CASSEGGTGWGTQYF. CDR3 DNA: TGTGCCAGCAGTGAAGGAGGGACAGGGTGGGGTACGCAGTATTTT. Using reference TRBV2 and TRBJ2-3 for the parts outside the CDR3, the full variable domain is EPEVTQTPSHQVTQMGQEVILRCVPISNHLYFYWYRQILGQKVEFLVSFYNNEISEKSEIFDDQFSVERPDGSNFTLKIRSTKLEDSAMYFCASSEGGTGWGTQYFGPGTRLTVL.

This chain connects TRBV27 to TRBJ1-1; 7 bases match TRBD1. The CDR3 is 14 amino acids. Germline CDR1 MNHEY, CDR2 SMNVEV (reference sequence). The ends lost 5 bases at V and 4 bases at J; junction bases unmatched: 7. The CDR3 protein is CASSPDPGGTEAFF. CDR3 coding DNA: TGTGCCAGCAGTCCCGATCCAGGGGGCACTGAAGCTTTCTTT.

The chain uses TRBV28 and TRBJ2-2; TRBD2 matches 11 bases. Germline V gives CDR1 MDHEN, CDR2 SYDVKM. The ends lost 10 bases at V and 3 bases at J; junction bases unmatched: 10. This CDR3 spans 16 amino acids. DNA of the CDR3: TGTGCCACTACAATTAGCGGGAGGGGGGACACCGGGGAGCTGTTTTTT. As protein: CATTISGRGDTGELFF.

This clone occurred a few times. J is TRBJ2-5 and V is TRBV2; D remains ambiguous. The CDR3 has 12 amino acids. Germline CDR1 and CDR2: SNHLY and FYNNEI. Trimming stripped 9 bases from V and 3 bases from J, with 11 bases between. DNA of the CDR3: TGTGCCAGTCTGACCAGGAAAGAGACCCAGTACTTC. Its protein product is CASLTRKETQYF.

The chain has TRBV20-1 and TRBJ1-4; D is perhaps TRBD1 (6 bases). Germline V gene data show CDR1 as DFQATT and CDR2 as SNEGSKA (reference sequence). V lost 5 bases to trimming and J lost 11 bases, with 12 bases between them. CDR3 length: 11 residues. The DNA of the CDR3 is TGCAGTGCTGGAGGGGGACCTAAACTGTTTTTT. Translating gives CSAGGGPKLFF.

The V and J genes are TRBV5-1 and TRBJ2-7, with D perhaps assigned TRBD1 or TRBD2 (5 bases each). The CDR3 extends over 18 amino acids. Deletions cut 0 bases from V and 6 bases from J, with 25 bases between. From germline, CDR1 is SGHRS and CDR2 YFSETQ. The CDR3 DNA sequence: TGCGCCAGCAGCTTGGAAAACAAGGTCGGGGCAGGCCCCCCCGAGCAGTACTTC. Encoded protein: CASSLENKVGAGPPEQYF.

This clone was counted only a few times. In nucleotides, the CDR3 is TGTGCCAGCAGCCGGGACAGGGGGTTCTACGAGCAGTACTTC. This translates into CASSRDRGFYEQYF. The chain employs TRBV2 and TRBJ2-7, with 11 bases identical to TRBD1. The trim removed 6 bases at V and 3 bases at J, leaving 4 bases unmatched. Germline CDR1 is SNHLY and CDR2 is FYNNEI. This CDR3 spans 14 amino acids. The variable domain in full, completed from reference TRBV2 and TRBJ2-7, reads EPEVTQTPSHQVTQMGQEVILRCVPISNHLYFYWYRQILGQKVEFLVSFYNNEISEKSEIFDDQFSVERPDGSNFTLKIRSTKLEDSAMYFCASSRDRGFYEQYFGPGTRLTVT.

CDR3 nucleotide sequence: TGTGCCAGCAAACGAACTTTATCTGGAAACACCATATATTTT. As protein: CASKRTLSGNTIYF. The chain has TRBV6-1 and TRBJ1-3; no clear D. V was trimmed by 7 bases and J by 1 base, leaving 11 bases between them. Per germline, CDR1 MNHNS and CDR2 SASEGT. This CDR3 region has 14 residues.

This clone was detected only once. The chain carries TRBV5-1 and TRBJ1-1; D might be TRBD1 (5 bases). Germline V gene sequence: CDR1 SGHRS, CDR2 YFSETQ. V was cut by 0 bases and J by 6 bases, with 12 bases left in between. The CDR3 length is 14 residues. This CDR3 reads CASSLGGGFAEAFF. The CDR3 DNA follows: TGCGCCAGCAGCTTGGGTGGGGGATTCGCTGAAGCTTTCTTT.

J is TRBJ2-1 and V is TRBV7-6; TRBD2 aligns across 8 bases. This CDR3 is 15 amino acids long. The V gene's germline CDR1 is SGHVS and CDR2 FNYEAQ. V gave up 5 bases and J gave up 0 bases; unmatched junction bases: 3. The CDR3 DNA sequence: TGTGCCAGCAGCCCAAGCGGGAGCTCCTACAATGAGCAGTTCTTC. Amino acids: CASSPSGSSYNEQFF.